This TCR beta chain was found in a study of T cells in Graves' hyperthyroidism and ophthalmopathy. The study's findings and limits: Model predictions of ophthalmopathy came a median roughly 6.7 months before onset.

Per the germline V gene, CDR1 is MNHNY and CDR2 is SVGAGI (reference sequence). The V gene lost 2 bases and the J gene lost 8 bases, with 10 bases spanning the gap. This CDR3 has 13 amino acids. In its sample, this clonotype was seen a few times. The antigen is undetermined. RNA transcripts served as the template for amplifying TCR beta CDR3 regions. The TCR CDR3 first-round RT-PCR relied on the HTBI primer set. MiXCR, applied by TCRdb to the multiplex PCR reads, yields one record per CDR3 protein. The data show nearly 600,000 distinct CDR3 sequences, 11% to 15% seen once. Sequencing was performed on blood. V usage is TRBV6-6 and J usage is TRBJ2-1, with D perhaps TRBD2 (5 bases). The clonotype comes from a woman aged 18-29 years with Graves' ophthalmopathy. DNA of the CDR3: TGTGCCAGCAGTTACCTGAGGGCGGATGAGCAGTTCTTC. Translation: CASSYLRADEQFF.